This is a list of T cell receptor beta chains from one sample in a study of OX40 agonist ivuxolimab in advanced cancers. Produced via immunoSEQ multiplex PCR; TCRdb's table is partial and in-frame only. This repertoire shows about 83,000 clones, more than 80% found once; its top ten account for roughly 8.7%. Here the sequenced sample was CD4+ or CD8+ T cells sorted from blood, taken in a trial of the OX40 agonist ivuxolimab. The receptor set was obtained from an adult with an advanced solid tumor such as melanoma, head and neck, liver or kidney cancer. CDR3s include the opening cysteine and the closing phenylalanine or tryptophan. Fields, in order: clone size, V gene, D gene, J gene, CDR3 DNA, CDR3 protein. A D gene is named only where the DNA matches it firmly. Expanded clones get a size class; other rows say once, few or many, or leave the size out.

>.|TRBV9|TRBD1|TRBJ1-2
TGTGCCAGCAGCCCTAGGACAGGGGGCCAGAACTATGGCTACACCTTC
CASSPRTGGQNYGYTF
>once|TRBV6-6|.|TRBJ1-5
TGTGCCAGCAGTAGTGCCGCGGGCGGTCAGCCCCAGCATTTT
CASSSAAGGQPQHF
>.|TRBV4-1|TRBD1|TRBJ1-5
TGCGCCAGCAGCCCCGCGGTAGGGGGCAGCAATCAGCCCCAGCATTTT
CASSPAVGGSNQPQHF
>.|TRBV10-2|.|TRBJ2-2
TGCGCCAGCAGTGAACTGAACACCGGGGAGCTGTTTTTT
CASSELNTGELFF
>once|TRBV7-6|.|TRBJ2-3
TGTGCCAGCAGCCAGATATCGGGCGGGGGCACAGATACGCAGTATTTT
CASSQISGGGTDTQYF
>.|TRBV25-1|TRBD2|TRBJ2-3
TGTGCCAGCAGTATACTAGCGCGGCACTATTTT
CASSILARHYF
>.|TRBV19|.|TRBJ1-2
TGTGCCAGTAGCCCCGGGGCCTACTATGGCTACACCTTC
CASSPGAYYGYTF
>.|TRBV6-6|.|TRBJ2-3
TGTGCCAGCAGCCTCACAGATACGCAGTATTTT
CASSLTDTQYF
>few|TRBV9|.|TRBJ1-1
TGTGCCAGCAGCCCTGTGGGGGGCCACACTGAAGCTTTCTTT
CASSPVGGHTEAFF
>few|TRBV9|.|TRBJ2-3
TGTGCCAGCAGCGGCGATGAGGATACGCAGTATTTT
CASSGDEDTQYF
>.|TRBV2|.|TRBJ2-7
TGTGCCAGCAGAGGAGGAGTTGGTGTTGGGGGCCACGAGCAGTACTTC
CASRGGVGVGGHEQYF
>.|TRBV28|.|TRBJ1-3
TGTGCCAGCAGTCCGACAGGCGAGGGAAACACCATATATTTT
CASSPTGEGNTIYF
>.|TRBV6-1|.|TRBJ2-4
TGTGCCAGCATAGGCCAGGTTCGAAACATTCAGTACTTC
CASIGQVRNIQYF
>.|TRBV28|TRBD1|TRBJ1-5
TGTGCCAGCAGTCCCTATCCGTGGACAGGGGCCGCGAATCAGCCCCAGCATTTT
CASSPYPWTGAANQPQHF
>.|TRBV28|.|TRBJ2-7
TGTGCCAGCAGTTTATCCGGCAGTCGCTACGAGCAGTACTTC
CASSLSGSRYEQYF
>.|TRBV9|TRBD1|TRBJ1-1
TGTGCCAGCAGCACCCGGACAGGGATTGAGGGGAACACTGAAGCTTTCTTT
CASSTRTGIEGNTEAFF
>.|TRBV28|.|TRBJ1-5
TGTGCCAGCAGTTTATCTGGGGCAGGGGAGCCCCAGCATTTT
CASSLSGAGEPQHF
>.|TRBV28|TRBD1|TRBJ1-5
TGTGCCAGCAGCGACGGACAGGGAGGCAATCAGCCCCAGCATTTT
CASSDGQGGNQPQHF
>.|TRBV9|.|TRBJ1-6
TGTGCCAGCAGCGTTGGGGGTGGGTCACCCCTCCACTTT
CASSVGGGSPLHF
>.|TRBV7-3|.|TRBJ1-2
TGTGCCAGCAGCCTAACAGGGAAGGGTGGCTACACCTTC
CASSLTGKGGYTF
>.|TRBV4-3|TRBD1|TRBJ1-2
TGCGCCAGCAGCCAAGGATGGCTGGGCCAGGGGGCCGATGGCTACACCTTC
CASSQGWLGQGADGYTF
>.|TRBV28|TRBD2|TRBJ2-7
TGTGCCAGCAGTCCCCGACTAGCGGGGCTATCTTACGAGCAGTACTTC
CASSPRLAGLSYEQYF
>.|TRBV9|.|TRBJ1-4
TGTGCCAGCAGCCCATATGGGGCAGGAGGGAATGAAAAACTGTTTTTT
CASSPYGAGGNEKLFF
>.|TRBV6-5|.|TRBJ2-1
TGTGCCAGCAGTTACTCTCTTCCTCCATCCGAGCAGTTCTTC
CASSYSLPPSEQFF
>.|TRBV28|.|TRBJ1-5
TGTGCCAGCAGCCCCCCAGGAGGCTTCTATAGCAATCAGCCCCAGCATTTT
CASSPPGGFYSNQPQHF